These 2 T cell receptor beta chains originate from one sample sequenced in a study of human T cells and chemical hapten exposure. Each CDR3 protein is one row after TCRdb ran MiXCR on the RACE reads. The data hold a few hundred thousand distinct CDR3 sequences, with around 6% observed a single time. Regarding time point: patch test 2, 6 weeks after DPC sensitization. Treatment denoted: therapeutic diphenylcyclopropenone sensitization with weekly scalp DPC. Sample: whole blood, taken in connection with sensitization to the hapten diphenylcyclopropenone (DPC). The receptor set was obtained from a woman between 18 and 29 years old with alopecia areata. Some clones in this sample may be carry-over from other donors' samples.

This clonotype was seen repeatedly, ten times or more. The chain recombines TRBV6-2 or TRBV6-3 with TRBJ2-1; 9 positions agree with TRBD2. Germline assignment: CDR1 MNHEY and CDR2 SVGEGT. The CDR3 totals 17 residues. Germline trimming cut 5 bases from V and 3 bases from J; bases unmatched to any gene: 11. The CDR3 protein is CASSIANRRGGYNEQFF. CDR3 nucleotides: TGTGCCAGCAGTATTGCCAACCGGCGGGGGGGCTACAATGAGCAGTTCTTC.

This clonotype was counted many times. In DNA form, the CDR3 reads TGCAGTGCCGGTCTGGGGACAGGGGGCGCCGGCACTGAAGCTTTCTTT. It specifies CSAGLGTGGAGTEAFF. The V gene is TRBV20-1, the J gene TRBJ1-1, with 12 bases identical to TRBD1. Germline assignment: CDR1 DFQATT and CDR2 SNEGSKA (reference sequence). The CDR3 sequence is 16 residues long. V lost 6 bases, J lost 4 bases, and 12 bases stayed unmatched.